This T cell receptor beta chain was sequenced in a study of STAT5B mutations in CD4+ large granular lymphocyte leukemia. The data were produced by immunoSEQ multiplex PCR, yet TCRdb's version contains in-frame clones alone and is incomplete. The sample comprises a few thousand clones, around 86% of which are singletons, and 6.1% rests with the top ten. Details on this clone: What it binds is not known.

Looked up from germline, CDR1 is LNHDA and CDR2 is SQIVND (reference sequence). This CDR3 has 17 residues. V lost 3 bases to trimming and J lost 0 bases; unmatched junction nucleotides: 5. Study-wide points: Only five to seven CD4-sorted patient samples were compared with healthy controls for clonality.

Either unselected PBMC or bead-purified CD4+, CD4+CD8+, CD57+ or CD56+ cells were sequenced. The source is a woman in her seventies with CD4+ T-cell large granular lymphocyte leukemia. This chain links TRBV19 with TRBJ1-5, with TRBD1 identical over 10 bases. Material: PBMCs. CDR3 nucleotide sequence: TGTGCCAGTAGTATGGGGACAGGGGCATATAGCAATCAGCCCCAGCATTTT. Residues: CASSMGTGAYSNQPQHF.